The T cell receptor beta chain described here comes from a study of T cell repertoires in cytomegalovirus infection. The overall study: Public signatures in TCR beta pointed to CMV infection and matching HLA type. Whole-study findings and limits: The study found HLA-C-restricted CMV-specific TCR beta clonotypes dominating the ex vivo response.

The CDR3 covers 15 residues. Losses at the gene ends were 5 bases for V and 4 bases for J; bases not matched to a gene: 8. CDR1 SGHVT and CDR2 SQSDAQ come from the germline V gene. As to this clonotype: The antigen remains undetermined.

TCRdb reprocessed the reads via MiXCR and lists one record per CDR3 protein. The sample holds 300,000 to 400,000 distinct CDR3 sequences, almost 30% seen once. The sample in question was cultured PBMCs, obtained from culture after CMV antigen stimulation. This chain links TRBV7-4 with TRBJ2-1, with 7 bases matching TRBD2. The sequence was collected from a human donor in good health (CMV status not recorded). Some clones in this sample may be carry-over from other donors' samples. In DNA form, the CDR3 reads TGTGCCAGCAGCCCGCGGGGGAGTGGTTACAATGAGCAGTTCTTC. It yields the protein CASSPRGSGYNEQFF.